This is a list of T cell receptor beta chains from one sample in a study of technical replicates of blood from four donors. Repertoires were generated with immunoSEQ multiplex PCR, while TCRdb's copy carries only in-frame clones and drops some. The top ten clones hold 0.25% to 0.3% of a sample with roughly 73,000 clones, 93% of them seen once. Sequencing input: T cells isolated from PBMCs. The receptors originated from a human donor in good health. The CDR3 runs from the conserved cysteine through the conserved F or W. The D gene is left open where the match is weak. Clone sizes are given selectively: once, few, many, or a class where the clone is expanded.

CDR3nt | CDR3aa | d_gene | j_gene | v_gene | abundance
TGTGCCAGCAGTTTAAACAGGGTACCCGAGCAGTACTTC | CASSLNRVPEQYF | - | TRBJ2-7 | TRBV28 | -
TGTGCCAGCAGTTCCCATAGCGGGAGGGCCCTCACCGGGGAGCTGTTTTTT | CASSSHSGRALTGELFF | TRBD2 | TRBJ2-2 | TRBV28 | once
TGTGCCAGCAGCCAACCCCAGGGGATTGAAGAGACCCAGTACTTC | CASSQPQGIEETQYF | - | TRBJ2-5 | TRBV4-2 | -
TGTGCCAGTAGCCCATCCGGTAGGGGCGACGAGCAGTACTTC | CASSPSGRGDEQYF | - | TRBJ2-7 | TRBV19 | -
TGTGCCAGCAGCTTACAGGGGAATCAGCCCCAGCATTTT | CASSLQGNQPQHF | - | TRBJ1-5 | TRBV7-8 | -
TGCGCCAGCAGCTTCGGGACAGGGGGGGGTGAAAAACTGTTTTTT | CASSFGTGGGEKLFF | TRBD1 | TRBJ1-4 | TRBV5-1 | once
TGTGCCAGCAGTTACAGGGGCATTGAATCCTACGAGCAGTACTTC | CASSYRGIESYEQYF | TRBD1 | TRBJ2-7 | TRBV5-6 | -
TGCGCCAGCAGCCAAGTTGACAGGGAGAATGGCTACACCTTC | CASSQVDRENGYTF | TRBD1 | TRBJ1-2 | TRBV4-1 | -
TGCGCCAGCAGCTATAGACAGGATCAGTACAATGAGCAGTTCTTC | CASSYRQDQYNEQFF | - | TRBJ2-1 | TRBV5-1 | -
TGCGCCAGCAGCTTGGGGCTGGACAGAAACGAGCAGTACTTC | CASSLGLDRNEQYF | - | TRBJ2-7 | TRBV5-1 | -
TGTGCCAGCAGCGCTTACAGGGGAGGTAGCACAGATACGCAGTATTTT | CASSAYRGGSTDTQYF | - | TRBJ2-3 | TRBV9 | once
TGCGCCAGCAGCGTCCGGGACTCCTACGAGCAGTACTTC | CASSVRDSYEQYF | - | TRBJ2-7 | TRBV5-1 | -
TGTGCCAGCAGTTACCTTCTTCAGAGTGGAGGGTCGAGAACTGAAGCTTTCTTT | CASSYLLQSGGSRTEAFF | - | TRBJ1-1 | TRBV2 | -
TGTGCCAGCTCACCGTCGTTGACCAGGGGGCAAACTGAAGCTTTCTTT | CASSPSLTRGQTEAFF | TRBD1 | TRBJ1-1 | TRBV18 | once
TGTGCCAGCAGAGCCGAAAAACTGTTTTTT | CASRAEKLFF | - | TRBJ1-4 | TRBV28 | -
TGTGCCAGTAGTAAAAGGAGAGCAGGGGGTGGGTCCTATAATTCACCCCTCCACTTT | CASSKRRAGGGSYNSPLHF | TRBD1 | TRBJ1-6 | TRBV19 | once
TGCGCCAGCAGCCAAGCGGGCAGGGGCAATGAAAAACTGTTTTTT | CASSQAGRGNEKLFF | - | TRBJ1-4 | TRBV4-1 | -
TGTGCCAGCAGCCCAATGCAGGGGGCCTTTTCTGGAAACACCATATATTTT | CASSPMQGAFSGNTIYF | TRBD1 | TRBJ1-3 | TRBV28 | -
TGTGCCACCCGACCGGATGGAGCCTACGAGCAGTACTTC | CATRPDGAYEQYF | - | TRBJ2-7 | TRBV10-3 | -
TGTGCCAGCAGTGAACGGGGCCAGGGGTTTCAGCCCCAGCATTTT | CASSERGQGFQPQHF | - | TRBJ1-5 | TRBV6-1 | -
TGTGCCAGCTCCTTGGAAGCTAGCCCGGATGAGCAGTTCTTC | CASSLEASPDEQFF | - | TRBJ2-1 | TRBV7-9 | -
TGTGCCAGCAGTCATCGGTCAAGATTAAACACTGAAGCTTTCTTT | CASSHRSRLNTEAFF | - | TRBJ1-1 | TRBV28 | -
TGTGCCAGCAGCTTAGATCAACGGATCGGGTCGAGCACCGGGGAGCTGTTTTTT | CASSLDQRIGSSTGELFF | - | TRBJ2-2 | TRBV11-3 | -